One T cell receptor beta chain is described in this entry. Other DNA sequences in the sample encode the same CDR3. The CDR3 loop spans 14 amino acids. The junction had 2 bases not matched to a gene; V was cut back by 5 bases and J by 4 bases. Per germline, CDR1 ENHRY and CDR2 SYGVKD. This entry belongs to a study of PD-1 blockade in classical Hodgkin lymphoma. The table came from immunoSEQ multiplex PCR; TCRdb's copy has only in-frame clones and leaves some out. The sample includes 150,000 or so clones, 78% of them seen just once. Every patient had relapsed following autologous stem cell transplantation, and cohorts differed in brentuximab vedotin exposure.

The chain uses TRBV10-3 and TRBJ1-5, with 10 nucleotides matching TRBD1. The sample consisted of peripheral blood mononuclear cells (PBMCs), taken before the second cycle of nivolumab. The sequence came from a human donor with classical Hodgkin lymphoma. CDR3 region: CAISRTGGNQPQHF. DNA for the CDR3: TGTGCCATCAGTAGGACAGGGGGGAATCAGCCCCAGCATTTT.